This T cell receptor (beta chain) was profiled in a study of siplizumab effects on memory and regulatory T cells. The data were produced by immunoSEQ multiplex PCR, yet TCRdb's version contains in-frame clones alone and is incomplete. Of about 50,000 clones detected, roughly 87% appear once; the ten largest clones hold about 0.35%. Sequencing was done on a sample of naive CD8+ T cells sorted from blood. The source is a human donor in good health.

The DNA of the CDR3 is TGTGCCAGCAGGGGGGTGGCAGATACGCAGTATTTT. Translation: CASRGVADTQYF. The chain recombines TRBV11-2 with TRBJ2-3; perhaps D is TRBD1 or TRBD2 (5 bases each). The CDR3 covers 12 residues. Trimming removed 6 bases from V and 4 bases from J, with 8 bases in between. Germline values: CDR1 SGHAT, CDR2 FQNNGV. Looking up the rest from reference TRBV11-2 and TRBJ2-3 gives the full variable domain: EAGVAQSPRYKIIEKRQSVAFWCNPISGHATLYWYQQILGQGPKLLIQFQNNGVVDDSQLPKDRFSAERLKGVDSTLKIQPAKLEDSAVYLCASRGVADTQYFGPGTRLTVL.